This TCR beta chain was recovered during a study of blood T cell repertoires in COVID-19. As for the study in general: The United States, Italy and Spain supplied acute and convalescent COVID-19 samples.

Libraries were prepared by immunoSEQ multiplex PCR; TCRdb keeps only in-frame clonotypes and omits some of them. The sample has fewer than 300,000 clones; approximately 84% are singletons. Germline values: CDR1 SGDLS, CDR2 YYNGEE. The V gene lost 4 bases and the J gene lost 2 bases, with 18 bases spanning the gap. The CDR3 runs 16 residues. The sample consisted of peripheral blood. The origin of this receptor is a human donor with COVID-19, enrolled during active disease. The donor label of this sample is uncertain. V and J are TRBV9 and TRBJ2-5; tentatively, D is TRBD1 (5 bases). The CDR3: CASSPHLGQGQETQYF. The CDR3, as DNA: TGTGCCAGCAGCCCCCACTTGGGGCAGGGTCAAGAGACCCAGTACTTC. The variable domain in full, with the rest retrieved from reference TRBV9 and TRBJ2-5, is DSGVTQTPKHLITATGQRVTLRCSPRSGDLSVYWYQQSLDQGLQFLIQYYNGEERAKGNILERFSAQQFPDLHSELNLSSLELGDSALYFCASSPHLGQGQETQYFGPGTRLLVL.